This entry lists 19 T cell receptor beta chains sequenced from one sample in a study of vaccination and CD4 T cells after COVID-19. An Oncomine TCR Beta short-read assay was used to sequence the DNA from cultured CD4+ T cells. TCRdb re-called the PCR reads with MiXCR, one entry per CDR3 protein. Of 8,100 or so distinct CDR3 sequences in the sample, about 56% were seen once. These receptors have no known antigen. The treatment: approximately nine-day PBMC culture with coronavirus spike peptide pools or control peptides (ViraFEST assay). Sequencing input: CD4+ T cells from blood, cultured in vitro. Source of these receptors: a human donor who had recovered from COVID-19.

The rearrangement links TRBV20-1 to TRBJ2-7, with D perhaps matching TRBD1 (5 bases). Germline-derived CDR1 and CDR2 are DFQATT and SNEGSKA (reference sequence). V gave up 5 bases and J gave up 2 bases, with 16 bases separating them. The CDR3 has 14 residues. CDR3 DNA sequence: TGCAGTGCTGCCCCCGACAGATCCACCTACGAGCAGTACTTC. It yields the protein CSAAPDRSTYEQYF.

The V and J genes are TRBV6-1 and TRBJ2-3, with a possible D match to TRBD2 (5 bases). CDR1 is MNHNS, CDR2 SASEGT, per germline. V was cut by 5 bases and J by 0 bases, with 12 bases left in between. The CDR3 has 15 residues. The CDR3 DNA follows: TGTGCCAGCAGTCCACGCCGGAGGAGCACAGATACGCAGTATTTT. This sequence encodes CASSPRRRSTDTQYF.

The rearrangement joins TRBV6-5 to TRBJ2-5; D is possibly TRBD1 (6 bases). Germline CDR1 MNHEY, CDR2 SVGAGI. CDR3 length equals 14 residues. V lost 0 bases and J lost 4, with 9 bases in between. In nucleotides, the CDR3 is TGTGCCAGCAGTTACTCGGGCAGGGGAGAGACCCAGTACTTC. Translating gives CASSYSGRGETQYF.

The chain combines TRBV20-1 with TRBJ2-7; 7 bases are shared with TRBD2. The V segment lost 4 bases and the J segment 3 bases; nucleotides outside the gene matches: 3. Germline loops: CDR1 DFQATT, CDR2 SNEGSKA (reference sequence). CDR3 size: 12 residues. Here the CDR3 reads CSATGTNYEQYF. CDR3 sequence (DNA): TGCAGTGCTACCGGGACTAACTACGAGCAGTACTTC.

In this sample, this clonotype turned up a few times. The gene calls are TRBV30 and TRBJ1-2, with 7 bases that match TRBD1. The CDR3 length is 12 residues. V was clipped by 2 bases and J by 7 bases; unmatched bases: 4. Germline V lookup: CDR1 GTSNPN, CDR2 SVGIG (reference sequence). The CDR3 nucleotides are TGTGCCTGGAGTAAGGGGGCGGGTGGCTACACCTTC. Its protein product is CAWSKGAGGYTF.

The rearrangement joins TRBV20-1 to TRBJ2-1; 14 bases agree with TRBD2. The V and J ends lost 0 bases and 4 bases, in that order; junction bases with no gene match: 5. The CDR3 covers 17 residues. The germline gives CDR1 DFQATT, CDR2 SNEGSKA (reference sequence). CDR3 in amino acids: CSARDFRTSGGYNEQFF. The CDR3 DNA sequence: TGCAGTGCTAGAGATTTCAGGACTAGCGGGGGGTACAATGAGCAGTTCTTC.

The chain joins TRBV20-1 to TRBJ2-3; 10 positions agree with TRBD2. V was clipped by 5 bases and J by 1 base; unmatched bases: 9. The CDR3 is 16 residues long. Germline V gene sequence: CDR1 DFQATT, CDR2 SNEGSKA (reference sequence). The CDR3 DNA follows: TGCAGTGCTGAGACGGCTAGCGGGGGCCGCACAGATACGCAGTATTTT. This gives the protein CSAETASGGRTDTQYF.

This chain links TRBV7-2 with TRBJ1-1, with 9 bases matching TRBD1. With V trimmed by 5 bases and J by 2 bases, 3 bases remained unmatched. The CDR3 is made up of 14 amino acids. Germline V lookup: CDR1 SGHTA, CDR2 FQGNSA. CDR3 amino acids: CASSATGGNTEAFF. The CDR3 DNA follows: TGTGCCAGCAGCGCGACAGGGGGTAACACTGAAGCTTTCTTT.

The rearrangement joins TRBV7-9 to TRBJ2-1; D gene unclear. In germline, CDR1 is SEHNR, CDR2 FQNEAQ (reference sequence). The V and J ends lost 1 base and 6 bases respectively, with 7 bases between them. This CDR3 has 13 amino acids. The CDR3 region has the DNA TGTGCCAGCAGCTTAGGAGTTCTCAATGAGCAGTTCTTC. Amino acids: CASSLGVLNEQFF.

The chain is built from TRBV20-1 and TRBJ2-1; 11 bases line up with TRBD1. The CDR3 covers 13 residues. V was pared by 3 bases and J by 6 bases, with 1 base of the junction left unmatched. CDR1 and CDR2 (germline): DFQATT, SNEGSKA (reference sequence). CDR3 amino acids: CSARGQGVNEQFF. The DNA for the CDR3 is TGCAGTGCTAGGGGACAGGGGGTCAATGAGCAGTTCTTC.

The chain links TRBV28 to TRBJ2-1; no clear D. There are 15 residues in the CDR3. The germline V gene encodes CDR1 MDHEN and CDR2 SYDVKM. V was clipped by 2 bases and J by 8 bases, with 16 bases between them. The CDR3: CASSLGWQAGHEQFF. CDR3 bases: TGTGCCAGCAGTTTAGGATGGCAGGCCGGGCATGAGCAGTTCTTC.

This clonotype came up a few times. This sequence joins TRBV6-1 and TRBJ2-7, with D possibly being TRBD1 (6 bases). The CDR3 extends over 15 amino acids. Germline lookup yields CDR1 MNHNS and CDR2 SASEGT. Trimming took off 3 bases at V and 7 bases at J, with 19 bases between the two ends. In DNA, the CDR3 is TGTGCCAGCAGTGATTTATGGACAGCCTTAGGAGAGCAGTACTTC. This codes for CASSDLWTALGEQYF.

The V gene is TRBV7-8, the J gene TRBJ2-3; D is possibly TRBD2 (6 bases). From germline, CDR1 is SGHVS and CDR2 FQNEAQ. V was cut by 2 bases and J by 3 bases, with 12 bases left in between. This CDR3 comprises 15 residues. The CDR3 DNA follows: TGTGCCAGCAGCTTAACCCGACTAGTTACAGATACGCAGTATTTT. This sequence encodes CASSLTRLVTDTQYF.

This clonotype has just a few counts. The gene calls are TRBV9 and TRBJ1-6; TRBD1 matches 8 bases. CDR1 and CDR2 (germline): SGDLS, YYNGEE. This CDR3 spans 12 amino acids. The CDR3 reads CASGGHNSPLHF. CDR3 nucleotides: TGTGCGTCAGGGGGCCATAATTCACCCCTCCACTTT.

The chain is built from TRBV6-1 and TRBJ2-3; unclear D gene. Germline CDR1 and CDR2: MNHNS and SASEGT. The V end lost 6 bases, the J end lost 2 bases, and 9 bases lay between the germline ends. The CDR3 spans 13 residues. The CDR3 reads CASRSDTTDTQYF. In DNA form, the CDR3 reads TGTGCCAGCAGATCAGATACCACAGATACGCAGTATTTT.

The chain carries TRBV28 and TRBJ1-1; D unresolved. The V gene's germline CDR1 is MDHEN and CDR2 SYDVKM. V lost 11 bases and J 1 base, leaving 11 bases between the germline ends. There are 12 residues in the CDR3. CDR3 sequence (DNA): TGTGCCTCCGGCAATCGGAACACTGAAGCTTTCTTT. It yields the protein CASGNRNTEAFF.

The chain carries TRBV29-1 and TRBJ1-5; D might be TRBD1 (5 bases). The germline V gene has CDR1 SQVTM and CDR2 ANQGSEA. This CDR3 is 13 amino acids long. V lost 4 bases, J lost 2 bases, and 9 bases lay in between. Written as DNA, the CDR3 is TGCAGCGTTGCAGGGACTGGCAATCAGCCCCAGCATTTT. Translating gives CSVAGTGNQPQHF. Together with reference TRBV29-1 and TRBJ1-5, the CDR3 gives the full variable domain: SAVISQKPSRDICQRGTSLTIQCQVDSQVTMMFWYRQQPGQSLTLIATANQGSEATYESGFVIDKFPISRPNLTFSTLTVSNMSPEDSSIYLCSVAGTGNQPQHFGDGTRLSIL.

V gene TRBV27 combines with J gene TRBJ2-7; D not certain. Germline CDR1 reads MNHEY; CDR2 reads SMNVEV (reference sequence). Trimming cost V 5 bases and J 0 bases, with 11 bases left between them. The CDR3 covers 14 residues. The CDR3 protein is CASSRGPNSYEQYF. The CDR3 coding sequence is TGTGCCAGCAGTAGAGGACCGAACTCCTACGAGCAGTACTTC.

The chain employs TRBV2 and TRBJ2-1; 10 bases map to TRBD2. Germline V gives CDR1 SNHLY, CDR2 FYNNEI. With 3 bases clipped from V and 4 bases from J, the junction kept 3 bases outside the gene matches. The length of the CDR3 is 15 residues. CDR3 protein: CASSEGLARYNEQFF. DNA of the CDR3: TGTGCCAGCAGTGAGGGACTAGCGCGATACAATGAGCAGTTCTTC.